The next 30 T cell receptor beta chains were all read from a single sample in a study of T cells in Graves' hyperthyroidism and ophthalmopathy. TCR beta CDR3 regions were amplified from RNA. In the first-round RT-PCR of the TCR CDR3, the HTBI primer set was used. TCRdb re-analysed the multiplex PCR reads in MiXCR, keeping a single row per CDR3 protein. The data show 340,000 or so distinct CDR3 sequences, roughly 20% seen once. Sequenced: blood. These receptors originate from a woman aged 50 to 65 with Graves' hyperthyroidism.

A few counts support this clonotype. This chain links TRBV7-4 with TRBJ2-1; weak D call: TRBD2 (7 bases). Trimming cost V 1 base and J 6 bases, with 16 bases left between them. This CDR3 has 16 amino acids. The germline V gene has CDR1 SGHVT and CDR2 SQSDAQ. The CDR3 loop reads CASSLGRGRGGNEQFF. The DNA of the CDR3 is TGTGCCAGCAGCTTAGGAAGGGGGAGGGGGGGCAATGAGCAGTTCTTC.

This clonotype was recorded at least ten times. The rearrangement uses TRBV6-2 or TRBV6-3 and TRBJ2-1; 9 positions match TRBD2. The length of the CDR3 is 17 residues. Germline trimming cut 2 bases from V and 7 bases from J; bases unmatched to any gene: 12. CDR1 is MNHEY and CDR2 is SVGEGT in the germline V gene. The CDR3, as DNA: TGTGCCAGCAGTTACCGAAGGGGGGCGGGAGGGCCGAATGAGCAGTTCTTC. It is translated as CASSYRRGAGGPNEQFF.

This clonotype was seen more than once but under ten times. CDR3 amino acids: CASSWDNTEAFF. CDR3 nucleotide sequence: TGTGCCAGCAGCTGGGATAACACTGAAGCTTTCTTT. The chain recombines TRBV6-1 with TRBJ1-1, with D unclear. This CDR3 has 12 residues. Germline V gene data show CDR1 as MNHNS and CDR2 as SASEGT. The V end was cut by 6 bases, the J end by 2 bases, with 7 bases between.

This clonotype was found many times. The chain combines TRBV10-2 with TRBJ2-5; possibly TRBD2 for D (6 bases). The germline V and J ends were trimmed by 2 bases and 5 bases, with 15 bases remaining between them. CDR3 size: 15 residues. Germline CDR1 reads WSHSY; CDR2 reads SAAADI. The CDR3 DNA reads TGCGCCAGCAGTGAGAAGGACTCCCGGGGGGAGACCCAGTACTTC. Translated, it gives CASSEKDSRGETQYF.

This clonotype was recorded only once. The chain is built from TRBV7-2 and TRBJ1-2; 7 bases map to TRBD1. Germline V gene lookup returns CDR1 SGHTA and CDR2 FQGNSA. With V trimmed by 1 base and J by 1 base, 6 bases remained unmatched. The CDR3 runs to 16 residues. The DNA for the CDR3 is TGTGCCAGCAGCTTAGTACGGGACAGCTTTAACTATGGCTACACCTTC. Translation gives CASSLVRDSFNYGYTF. Variable domain in full (rest from reference TRBV7-2 and TRBJ1-2): GAGVSQSPSNKVTEKGKDVELRCDPISGHTALYWYRQSLGQGLEFLIYFQGNSAPDKSGLPSDRFSAERTGGSVSTLTIQRTQQEDSAVYLCASSLVRDSFNYGYTFGSGTRLTVV.

V is TRBV11-3 and J is TRBJ2-2; D uncertain. V was trimmed by 6 bases and J by 6 bases, leaving 14 bases between them. The CDR3 sequence is 14 residues long. Germline V gene data show CDR1 as SGHNT and CDR2 as YENEEA. The CDR3 DNA sequence: TGTGCCAGCAGTTCTCCTGAGGTTGCCGGGGAGCTGTTTTTT. This codes for CASSSPEVAGELFF. Variable domain in full (rest from reference TRBV11-3 and TRBJ2-2): EAGVVQSPRYKIIEKKQPVAFWCNPISGHNTLYWYLQNLGQGPELLIRYENEEAVDDSQLPKDRFSAERLKGVDSTLKIQPAELGDSAVYLCASSSPEVAGELFFGEGSRLTVL.

This clonotype was observed a few times. The chain combines TRBV24-1 with TRBJ2-1; 7 nucleotides align to TRBD1. The germline V gene has CDR1 KGHDR and CDR2 SFDVKD. V was pared by 1 base and J by 10 bases, with 12 bases of the junction left unmatched. CDR3 length: 16 amino acids. Here the CDR3 DNA reads TGTGCCACCAGTGATTTACGGACAGGCCTAAGGGGGGAGCAGTTCTTC. Protein sequence: CATSDLRTGLRGEQFF.

In its sample, this clonotype was seen many times. The chain links TRBV2 to TRBJ2-1, with 12 bases that match TRBD2. Trimming cost V 1 base and J 4 bases; bases outside gene matches: 2. Germline CDR1 SNHLY, CDR2 FYNNEI. The CDR3 extends over 16 amino acids. CDR3 nucleotide sequence: TGTGCCAGCAGTGAAGAAGGGACTAGCGGGTACAATGAGCAGTTCTTC. Translating it yields CASSEEGTSGYNEQFF.

This clonotype occurred many times. The chain carries TRBV13 and TRBJ1-5; D is undetermined. Per germline, CDR1 PRHDT and CDR2 FYEKMQ (reference sequence). V was shortened by 0 bases and J by 3 bases, with 15 bases between the two germline ends. The CDR3 has 17 amino acids. CDR3 region: CASSLGVGQTINQPQHF. CDR3 DNA sequence: TGTGCCAGCAGCTTAGGTGTTGGGCAGACAATCAATCAGCCCCAGCATTTT.

This clonotype occurred once. The V gene is TRBV19, the J gene TRBJ2-5; D gene unclear. The CDR3 is made up of 13 amino acids. CDR1 LNHDA and CDR2 SQIVND come from the germline V gene (reference sequence). Trimming shortened V by 5 bases and J by 7 bases, and 14 bases separated the two germline ends. The CDR3 DNA reads as TGTGCCAGTAGTTCCTCCCGGCAGGCGACCCAGTACTTC. This codes for CASSSSRQATQYF.

This clonotype was counted many times. V is TRBV12-3 or TRBV12-4 and J is TRBJ2-2; D is undetermined. The V end lost 2 bases, the J end lost 0 bases, and 7 bases lay between the germline ends. There are 15 residues in the CDR3. The CDR3 loop is CASSLMGSNTGELFF. The CDR3 DNA sequence: TGTGCCAGCAGTTTAATGGGTTCGAACACCGGGGAGCTGTTTTTT.

This clonotype was seen only once. V gene TRBV4-1 combines with J gene TRBJ2-2; the match to TRBD2 covers 9 bases. CDR1 MGHRA and CDR2 YSYEKL come from the germline V gene. The CDR3 length is 18 residues. Germline trimming cut 1 base from V and 3 bases from J; bases unmatched to any gene: 9. The CDR3 nucleotides read TGCGCCAGCAGCCAAGCATACGATCTAGCGGGGTACACCGGGGAGCTGTTTTTT. Translated: CASSQAYDLAGYTGELFF.

The CDR3 spells CSVEDLTDTQGYTF. DNA of the CDR3: TGCAGCGTTGAAGATTTGACGGACACGCAGGGCTACACCTTC. The rearrangement uses TRBV29-1 and TRBJ1-2; tentatively, D is TRBD1 (5 bases). Trimming took 0 bases from V and 8 from J, leaving 16 bases between them. The CDR3 has 14 amino acids. The germline V gene has CDR1 SQVTM and CDR2 ANQGSEA. Combining the CDR3 with reference TRBV29-1 and TRBJ1-2 gives the whole variable domain SAVISQKPSRDICQRGTSLTIQCQVDSQVTMMFWYRQQPGQSLTLIATANQGSEATYESGFVIDKFPISRPNLTFSTLTVSNMSPEDSSIYLCSVEDLTDTQGYTFGSGTRLTVV.

The CDR3 DNA is TGTGCCAGCAGCTCTCAACAGGGTCCCGAAGCTTTCTTT. Amino acids: CASSSQQGPEAFF. This chain joins TRBV7-9 and TRBJ1-1, with D tentatively TRBD1 (6 bases). Germline values: CDR1 SEHNR, CDR2 FQNEAQ (reference sequence). The V end lost 4 bases, the J end lost 8 bases, and 14 bases lay between the germline ends. The CDR3 has 13 residues.

This clonotype was found many times. The chain recombines TRBV9 with TRBJ2-7; D is ambiguous. Germline lookup yields CDR1 SGDLS and CDR2 YYNGEE. The CDR3 runs to 13 residues. V was shortened by 4 bases and J by 1 base, with 9 bases between the two germline ends. CDR3 in amino acids: CASSQEPSYEQYF. The DNA of the CDR3 is TGTGCCAGCAGCCAGGAGCCATCCTACGAGCAGTACTTC.

As for this clonotype: A read error is possible here, since a much larger clone lies one base away. The gene calls are TRBV11-2 and TRBJ2-7; D unresolved. Germline V gene lookup returns CDR1 SGHAT and CDR2 FQNNGV. V lost 8 bases, J lost 2 bases, and 10 bases lay in between. This CDR3 spans 12 amino acids. This chain's CDR3 is CASGGSPYEQYF. The CDR3 DNA sequence: TGTGCCAGCGGCGGCTCCCCCTACGAGCAGTACTTC.

CDR3 sequence: CASSSQGNEQYF. Written as DNA, the CDR3 is TGCGCCAGCAGCTCACAGGGAAACGAGCAGTACTTC. The genes are TRBV4-1 and TRBJ2-7; D possibly corresponds to TRBD1 (6 bases). The germline CDR1 and CDR2 sequences are MGHRA and YSYEKL. V was pared by 5 bases and J by 5 bases, with 10 bases between. CDR3 length: 12 amino acids.

This clonotype occurred many times. The V and J genes are TRBV30 and TRBJ2-7; D may be TRBD1 (5 bases). This CDR3 spans 14 amino acids. The V end was cut by 3 bases, the J end by 5 bases, with 17 bases between. Per germline, CDR1 GTSNPN and CDR2 SVGIG (reference sequence). The DNA of the CDR3 is TGTGCCTGGAGAAAGGGGCAGGGATGGGACGAGCAGTACTTC. It yields the protein CAWRKGQGWDEQYF.

Ten or more counts support this clonotype. V gene TRBV28 combines with J gene TRBJ1-2, with a tentative D call TRBD1 (6 bases). The V gene lost 4 bases and the J gene lost 7 bases, with 16 bases spanning the gap. Germline V gives CDR1 MDHEN, CDR2 SYDVKM. The CDR3 is 14 amino acids. The CDR3 reads CASSSVQGRSGYTF. CDR3 DNA sequence: TGTGCCAGCAGTTCTGTACAGGGTCGGAGTGGCTACACCTTC.

In its sample, this clonotype was seen many times. The genes are TRBV11-2 and TRBJ2-7, with a tentative D call TRBD1 (6 bases). The V end was cut by 5 bases, the J end by 4 bases, with 9 bases between. Germline V gene sequence: CDR1 SGHAT, CDR2 FQNNGV. This CDR3 is built from 12 residues. This CDR3 reads CASSPTGYEQYV. The CDR3 DNA follows: TGTGCCAGCAGCCCAACAGGGTACGAGCAGTACGTC.

At least ten counts were recorded for this clonotype. CDR3 sequence: CASSGDREATDTQYF. DNA for the CDR3: TGTGCCAGCAGTGGAGACAGGGAGGCCACAGATACGCAGTATTTT. The chain couples TRBV27 to TRBJ2-3; the D gene is possibly TRBD1 (7 bases). This CDR3 spans 15 amino acids. V was shortened by 5 bases and J by 2 bases, with 14 bases between the two germline ends. The germline V gene has CDR1 MNHEY and CDR2 SMNVEV (reference sequence).

This clonotype was counted between two and nine times. The V and J genes are TRBV14 and TRBJ2-7; weak D call: TRBD2 (6 bases). The length of the CDR3 is 15 residues. Germline V gene sequence: CDR1 SGHDN, CDR2 FVKESK. Trimming took off 4 bases at V and 2 bases at J, with 15 bases between the two ends. DNA of the CDR3: TGTGCCAGCAGCCTAGGGATTTGGGGGGCCTACGAGCAGTACTTC. Translating it yields CASSLGIWGAYEQYF.

This clonotype appeared a few times. The chain is built from TRBV10-3 and TRBJ1-5, with D uncertain. CDR1 and CDR2 (germline): ENHRY, SYGVKD. This CDR3 spans 12 amino acids. V lost 6 bases and J lost 4, with 7 bases in between. The CDR3 reads CAIRHSNQPQHF. The CDR3, as DNA: TGTGCCATCAGACACAGTAATCAGCCCCAGCATTTT.

In this sample, this clonotype turned up many times. V gene TRBV18 combines with J gene TRBJ1-2; perhaps TRBD1 as D (6 bases). Germline CDR1 reads KGHSH; CDR2 reads LQKENI. The V gene lost 3 bases and the J gene lost 2 bases, with 19 bases spanning the gap. The length of the CDR3 is 17 residues. CDR3 DNA sequence: TGTGCCAGCTCACCCCTGGACCAGGGGTTGGGGAACTATGGCTACACCTTC. It translates to CASSPLDQGLGNYGYTF.

CDR3 residues: CSVEVINTEAFF. The CDR3 DNA reads as TGCAGCGTTGAAGTGATTAACACTGAAGCTTTCTTT. V and J are TRBV29-1 and TRBJ1-1; no definite D call. V lost 1 base and J 2 bases, leaving 5 bases between the germline ends. This CDR3 contains 12 residues. CDR1 is SQVTM and CDR2 is ANQGSEA in the germline V gene. Variable domain in full (rest from reference TRBV29-1 and TRBJ1-1): SAVISQKPSRDICQRGTSLTIQCQVDSQVTMMFWYRQQPGQSLTLIATANQGSEATYESGFVIDKFPISRPNLTFSTLTVSNMSPEDSSIYLCSVEVINTEAFFGQGTRLTVV.

This clonotype was recorded once. The chain recombines TRBV7-9 with TRBJ2-1; D unresolved. CDR1 is SEHNR, CDR2 FQNEAQ, per germline (reference sequence). This CDR3 comprises 14 residues. Trimming took 3 bases from V and 6 from J, leaving 12 bases between them. CDR3 in DNA: TGTGCCAGCAGCTTTGGTGGGGATGCCAATGAGCAGTTCTTC. It specifies CASSFGGDANEQFF. Full variable domain (outside the CDR3, taken from reference TRBV7-9 and TRBJ2-1): DTGVSQNPRHKITKRGQNVTFRCDPISEHNRLYWYRQTLGQGPEFLTYFQNEAQLEKSRLLSDRFSAERPKGSFSTLEIQRTEQGDSAMYLCASSFGGDANEQFFGPGTRLTVL.

This chain uses TRBV5-1 with TRBJ2-3, with TRBD2 matching 7 bases. This CDR3 is 17 amino acids long. V was pared by 6 bases and J by 0 bases, with 13 bases of the junction left unmatched. CDR1 and CDR2 from the germline V gene are SGHRS and YFSETQ. The CDR3 DNA is TGCGCCAGCACCCCGACTAGCCTAATCCCTAGCACAGATACGCAGTATTTT. Translating gives CASTPTSLIPSTDTQYF.

A few counts support this clonotype. This rearrangement joins TRBV29-1 to TRBJ1-1, with D unresolved. The V gene's germline CDR1 is SQVTM and CDR2 ANQGSEA. There are 12 residues in the CDR3. Between the trimmed V and J ends, which lost 5 bases and 1 base, there was a span of 8 bases. CDR3 loop: CSVQWRNTEAFF. As DNA, the CDR3 is TGCAGCGTTCAGTGGAGGAACACTGAAGCTTTCTTT.

The V call is TRBV6-1, the J call TRBJ2-1, with unresolved D. This CDR3 is 13 amino acids long. V was pared by 6 bases and J by 4 bases, with 10 bases between. Germline assignment: CDR1 MNHNS and CDR2 SASEGT. CDR3: CASSPGPYNEQFF. CDR3 nucleotides: TGTGCCAGCAGCCCTGGTCCTTACAATGAGCAGTTCTTC.

This chain links TRBV20-1 with TRBJ2-7, with D perhaps matching TRBD1 (6 bases). Germline CDR1 and CDR2: DFQATT and SNEGSKA (reference sequence). The length of the CDR3 is 16 residues. Trimming removed 1 base from V and 5 bases from J, with 21 bases in between. CDR3 sequence reads: CSARGTGMPTFNEQYF. The DNA of the CDR3 is TGCAGTGCTAGAGGAACAGGGATGCCCACGTTCAACGAGCAGTACTTC.